This entry features one TCR beta chain sequence. Sequencing was performed with immunoSEQ multiplex PCR; in TCRdb, only in-frame clones are kept and a portion is missing. Of tens of thousands of clones in the sample, over 85% are singletons; the top ten hold less than 4.5%. Germline loops: CDR1 WNHNN, CDR2 SYGVQD (reference sequence). V lost 4 bases and J 5 bases, leaving 10 bases between the germline ends. The CDR3 has 13 residues. This sample stems from a study of cytomegalovirus exposure and HLA in healthy donors. This receptor was obtained from a man younger than 30 in good health and CMV-seropositive. Sample: PBMCs. The J gene is TRBJ2-3, the V gene TRBV10-1; D perhaps matches TRBD1 (7 bases). CDR3 in DNA: TGCGCCAGCAGTGTCAGGGGGGAAGATACGCAGTATTTT. This codes for CASSVRGEDTQYF.